This T cell receptor beta chain is from a study of cytomegalovirus exposure and HLA in healthy donors. Study-level information: Counted in an early data release were 65 million to 100 million unique TCRs from HLA-typed donors.

Between the trimmed V and J ends, which lost 3 bases and 1 base, there was a span of 11 bases. The CDR3 runs to 15 residues. Germline V gives CDR1 SGHTA, CDR2 FQGNSA. PCR used 60 Vbeta primers and 13 Jbeta primers. The assay was immunoSEQ multiplex PCR, and TCRdb's table has in-frame clones only and misses some. This table has about 86,000 clones, 70% to 80% appearing once. The chain uses TRBV7-2 and TRBJ2-3, with no clear D. The TCR comes from a man aged 55 to 70 in good health and CMV-seronegative. Sequenced input: PBMCs. The DNA of the CDR3 is TGTGCCAGCAGCTTCTATATTCTAGGCACAGATACGCAGTATTTT. It translates to CASSFYILGTDTQYF.